The 24 T cell receptor beta chains reported below all come from one sample, sequenced in a study of cytomegalovirus exposure and HLA in healthy donors listed by TCRdb under 2017. The library came from the immunoSEQ multiplex PCR assay. For the multiplex PCR, a mixture combining 60 forward primers for TCR Vbeta segments and 13 reverse primers for TCR Jbeta segments was used. Held by TCRdb, this immuneACCESS table contains in-frame sequences only and omits some clones. Under half of the omission traces to an unresolved V gene where checked; the cause of the rest is unknown. In all, the sample holds 150,000 to 200,000 clones, and approximately 84% of those were seen once. The ten largest clones capture over 0.2% of the sample. The specimen sequenced was PBMCs. The origin of the receptors is a girl less than two years old in good health and CMV-seronegative.

This chain links TRBV30 with TRBJ1-4, with TRBD1 identical over 9 bases. The V and J ends lost 3 bases and 5 bases, in that order; junction bases with no gene match: 7. Germline V lookup: CDR1 GTSNPN, CDR2 SVGIG (reference sequence). This CDR3 has 15 amino acids. CDR3 region: CAWRLRDRENEKLFF. The CDR3 bases are TGTGCCTGGAGACTCCGGGACAGGGAAAATGAAAAACTGTTTTTT.

This chain joins TRBV6-5 and TRBJ2-7; D might be TRBD2 (6 bases). This CDR3 region has 14 residues. In germline, CDR1 is MNHEY, CDR2 SVGAGI. Trimming pared 2 bases from V and 6 bases from J, leaving 14 bases between. Here the CDR3 reads CASSYDGSGSEQYF. The DNA of the CDR3 is TGTGCCAGCAGTTACGACGGGAGCGGGTCCGAGCAGTACTTC.

The table lists this clone with a few counts. The rearrangement joins TRBV5-1 to TRBJ2-5; a weak D match, TRBD2 (6 bases). Between the trimmed V and J ends, which lost 0 bases and 4 bases, there was a span of 10 bases. Germline loops: CDR1 SGHRS, CDR2 YFSETQ. CDR3 length: 14 amino acids. The CDR3 DNA is TGCGCCAGCAGCTTGGTACCCGGGAGAGAGACCCAGTACTTC. Amino acids: CASSLVPGRETQYF.

This clone appeared once. The chain employs TRBV25-1 and TRBJ1-4; 7 bases are shared with TRBD1. The CDR3 sequence is 17 residues long. Germline CDR1 reads MGHDK; CDR2 reads SYGVNS. The V gene end was trimmed by 1 base and the J gene end by 8 bases; junction bases not matched to a gene: 13. CDR3 sequence reads: CASSEFRDSQRWEKLFF. CDR3 coding DNA: TGTGCCAGCAGTGAATTCCGGGACAGTCAGCGGTGGGAAAAACTGTTTTTT.

This clone was found once. CDR3 loop: CASSGERETQYF. In nucleotides, the CDR3 is TGTGCCAGCAGTGGGGAGCGAGAGACCCAGTACTTC. The V and J genes are TRBV2 and TRBJ2-5; tentatively, D is TRBD2 (5 bases). The V end lost 4 bases, the J end lost 4 bases, and 7 bases lay between the germline ends. CDR3 size: 12 residues. In germline, CDR1 is SNHLY, CDR2 FYNNEI. The full variable domain, rest sourced from reference TRBV2 and TRBJ2-5, is EPEVTQTPSHQVTQMGQEVILRCVPISNHLYFYWYRQILGQKVEFLVSFYNNEISEKSEIFDDQFSVERPDGSNFTLKIRSTKLEDSAMYFCASSGERETQYFGPGTRLLVL.

The DNA of the CDR3 is TGTGCCAGTAGTATAGGGCTAGCGGGAGGGTTAAGGCGGTTCTTC. Its translation is CASSIGLAGGLRRFF. The V gene is TRBV19, the J gene TRBJ2-1, with 12 bases identical to TRBD2. Germline V gene data show CDR1 as LNHDA and CDR2 as SQIVND (reference sequence). V lost 1 base and J lost 15; bases outside the gene matches: 10. The CDR3 loop spans 15 amino acids.

This chain links TRBV5-1 with TRBJ2-2; TRBD2 agrees at 7 bases. V dropped 1 base and J dropped 6; count of bases not matched to a gene: 6. The CDR3 loop spans 15 amino acids. Germline CDR1 is SGHRS and CDR2 is YFSETQ. CDR3 bases: TGCGCCAGCAGCTTGCGGACTAGACCGCCCGGGGAGCTGTTTTTT. Its translation is CASSLRTRPPGELFF.

This chain joins TRBV7-9 and TRBJ1-4, with D possibly matching TRBD1 (5 bases). The CDR3 totals 14 residues. The V gene lost 3 bases and the J gene lost 8 bases, with 13 bases spanning the gap. The germline gives CDR1 SEHNR, CDR2 FQNEAQ (reference sequence). The CDR3, as DNA: TGTGCCAGCAGCTTGTGGGGGGAAGGAGAAAAACTGTTTTTT. It is translated as CASSLWGEGEKLFF.

The V and J genes are TRBV5-6 and TRBJ2-7; 8 nucleotides agree with TRBD1. The trim removed 0 bases at V and 3 bases at J, leaving 2 bases unmatched. CDR3 size: 14 residues. Germline V gene sequence: CDR1 SGHDT, CDR2 YYEEEE. The CDR3 coding sequence is TGTGCCAGCAGCTTGGGGACAGGGTACTACGAGCAGTACTTC. Translating it yields CASSLGTGYYEQYF.

This clone was recorded only once. This chain joins TRBV6-5 and TRBJ1-2; D might be TRBD1 (5 bases). CDR3 length: 15 amino acids. CDR1 and CDR2 (germline): MNHEY, SVGAGI. Trimming shortened V by 0 bases and J by 5 bases, and 13 bases separated the two germline ends. CDR3 amino acids: CASSYSTAGQYGYTF. CDR3 in DNA: TGTGCCAGCAGTTACTCAACCGCAGGGCAGTATGGCTACACCTTC.

The chain combines TRBV10-3 with TRBJ2-2; tentative D call: TRBD2 (6 bases). This CDR3 is 14 amino acids long. CDR1 and CDR2 from the germline V gene are ENHRY and SYGVKD. V dropped 2 bases and J dropped 6 bases, with 10 bases sitting between them. Written as DNA, the CDR3 is TGTGCCATCAGTGAGGGTCTAGCGCCCGGGGAGCTGTTTTTT. It translates to CAISEGLAPGELFF.

V is TRBV7-6 and J is TRBJ2-1; 11 bases agree with TRBD2. This CDR3 spans 18 amino acids. With 2 bases clipped from V and 1 base from J, the junction kept 7 bases outside the gene matches. The germline gives CDR1 SGHVS, CDR2 FNYEAQ. The CDR3 loop is CASSLPTTSGKSYNEQFF. CDR3 bases: TGTGCCAGCAGCTTACCAACGACTAGCGGGAAATCCTACAATGAGCAGTTCTTC.

The V gene is TRBV6-6, the J gene TRBJ1-1, with TRBD1 identical over 10 bases. The germline CDR1 and CDR2 sequences are MNHNY and SVGAGI (reference sequence). Trimming took 6 bases from V and 4 from J; bases not matched to a gene: 5. The CDR3 covers 14 residues. The CDR3 is CASRTGTGVTEAFF. The CDR3 DNA follows: TGTGCCAGCAGGACCGGGACAGGGGTCACTGAAGCTTTCTTT.

The chain is built from TRBV5-1 and TRBJ2-5; D gene unclear. The V gene's germline CDR1 is SGHRS and CDR2 YFSETQ. The V end was cut by 0 bases, the J end by 2 bases, with 8 bases between. The CDR3 contains 14 residues. CDR3 region: CASSLVNKQETQYF. CDR3 DNA: TGCGCCAGCAGCTTGGTTAACAAACAAGAGACCCAGTACTTC.

This clone was observed a handful of times. This chain links TRBV4-1 with TRBJ1-2; D is unclear. The length of the CDR3 is 14 residues. The germline V gene encodes CDR1 MGHRA and CDR2 YSYEKL. V shed 4 bases and J shed 2 bases, with 11 bases lying between them. For the CDR3, the DNA is TGCGCCAGCAGCCCCGCCGGGGTAAACTATGGCTACACCTTC. This sequence encodes CASSPAGVNYGYTF.

V is TRBV5-1 and J is TRBJ2-3; tentatively, D is TRBD2 (5 bases). Looked up from germline, CDR1 is SGHRS and CDR2 is YFSETQ. This CDR3 is built from 15 residues. The V gene lost 1 base and the J gene lost 5 bases, with 14 bases spanning the gap. The CDR3 loop reads CASSLRSLAQDTQYF. CDR3 bases: TGCGCCAGCAGCTTGCGTTCGCTAGCTCAAGATACGCAGTATTTT.

The rearrangement uses TRBV2 and TRBJ1-1, with TRBD1 matching 7 bases. The CDR3 has 14 amino acids. CDR1 and CDR2 from the germline V gene are SNHLY and FYNNEI. Trimming at V came to 6 bases and at J to 4 bases, leaving 8 bases not matched to a gene. The CDR3 is CASRTGAPGTEAFF. The DNA of the CDR3 is TGTGCCAGCAGAACAGGGGCCCCTGGCACTGAAGCTTTCTTT.

This chain connects TRBV5-4 to TRBJ2-1, with TRBD1 matching over 7 bases. The germline gives CDR1 SGHNT, CDR2 YYREEE (reference sequence). The trim removed 3 bases at V and 0 bases at J, leaving 3 bases unmatched. The CDR3 is made up of 15 amino acids. This chain's CDR3 is CASSSGQNSYNEQFF. CDR3 nucleotide sequence: TGTGCCAGCAGCTCGGGACAGAACTCCTACAATGAGCAGTTCTTC.

The rearrangement uses TRBV18 and TRBJ2-5, with D possibly TRBD1 on 5 matching bases. The V gene's germline CDR1 is KGHSH and CDR2 LQKENI. The CDR3 spans 14 residues. V was cut by 2 bases and J by 1 base, with 8 bases left in between. The CDR3 DNA reads TGTGCCAGCTCACCAACCACAGGCCAAGAGACCCAGTACTTC. This codes for CASSPTTGQETQYF.

The chain combines TRBV25-1 with TRBJ2-1; 7 positions agree with TRBD2. The length of the CDR3 is 12 residues. V shed 8 bases and J 3 bases; nucleotides not matched to a gene: 1. Germline CDR1 is MGHDK and CDR2 is SYGVNS. Written as DNA, the CDR3 is TGTGCCAGCGGGGGGGGCTACAATGAGCAGTTCTTC. It specifies CASGGGYNEQFF.

The table lists this clone with a count of one. This chain joins TRBV6-6 and TRBJ1-6, with D maybe TRBD1 (5 bases). CDR1 is MNHNY and CDR2 is SVGAGI in the germline V gene (reference sequence). This CDR3 is built from 16 residues. V was clipped by 4 bases and J by 10 bases, with 20 bases between them. The CDR3 here is CASSSPGRGWDSPLHF. CDR3 DNA: TGTGCCAGCAGTTCTCCCGGGAGGGGATGGGACTCACCCCTCCACTTT.

V usage is TRBV7-2 and J usage is TRBJ2-3; 8 bases are shared with TRBD1. Trimming took 2 bases from V and 0 from J; bases not matched to a gene: 7. The CDR3 is 17 amino acids. Germline loops: CDR1 SGHTA, CDR2 FQGNSA. CDR3 DNA: TGTGCCAGCAGCTTACTCCAGGGGGCGTGGAGCACAGATACGCAGTATTTT. Residues: CASSLLQGAWSTDTQYF.

V and J are TRBV2 and TRBJ1-1, with 7 positions matching TRBD1. Germline values: CDR1 SNHLY, CDR2 FYNNEI. The CDR3 length is 13 residues. Trimming took 6 bases from V and 4 from J; bases not matched to a gene: 5. The CDR3 spells CASSPQGTTEAFF. DNA of the CDR3: TGTGCCAGCAGCCCACAGGGGACCACTGAAGCTTTCTTT. The full variable domain, with the rest looked up from reference TRBV2 and TRBJ1-1, is EPEVTQTPSHQVTQMGQEVILRCVPISNHLYFYWYRQILGQKVEFLVSFYNNEISEKSEIFDDQFSVERPDGSNFTLKIRSTKLEDSAMYFCASSPQGTTEAFFGQGTRLTVV.

The chain carries TRBV5-1 and TRBJ1-1; the D is unclear. This CDR3 has 12 amino acids. The germline CDR1 and CDR2 sequences are SGHRS and YFSETQ. V was shortened by 5 bases and J by 4 bases, with 9 bases between the two germline ends. The CDR3 loop reads CASSGTGTEAFF. The DNA for the CDR3 is TGCGCCAGCAGTGGCACGGGCACTGAAGCTTTCTTT.